This T cell receptor (beta chain) was captured by sequencing in a study of blood T cell repertoires in COVID-19. Across the study: Spain, Italy and the United States supplied samples that represented acute and convalescent COVID-19. PBMCs, B-cell-depleted T cells, or T cells were the source of the cDNA or gDNA that made up the material.

Original methodology: Nucleated cell counts were estimated from reference gene primer amplification. Clones were sequenced by immunoSEQ multiplex PCR, and TCRdb holds only the in-frame ones, with some missing. D and trimming were read from the DNA, whereas the V and J calls and clone size are those reported in that table. The sample records 650,000 to 800,000 clones, about 90% being singletons. This clone appeared once. The sequence was obtained from a woman between 18 and 29 years old with acute or convalescent COVID-19. The sample taken for sequencing was peripheral blood.

The CDR3 loop reads CASSKEGQGASPLHF. CDR3 in DNA: TGTGCCAGCAGCAAAGAGGGACAGGGGGCATCACCCCTCCACTTT. The chain combines TRBV21-1 with TRBJ1-6; TRBD1 is taken as the D call from the table, unchecked against the DNA. TRBV21-1 is flagged as a pseudogene. This CDR3 comprises 15 residues.